One sample yielded the 18 T cell receptor beta chains listed below, sequenced in a study of blood T cell repertoires in COVID-19. The assay was immunoSEQ multiplex PCR, and TCRdb's table has in-frame clones only and misses some. The sample has roughly 200,000 clones, approximately 85% seen once. Sequenced: peripheral blood. All receptors derive from a woman in her sixties or seventies with acute or convalescent COVID-19.

The gene calls are TRBV7-6 and TRBJ1-3, with a tentative D call TRBD1 (5 bases). Trimming cost V 7 bases and J 0 bases, with 16 bases left between them. Germline loops: CDR1 SGHVS, CDR2 FNYEAQ. This CDR3 is 16 amino acids long. The CDR3 sequence: CASTPMAGGSGNTIYF. In DNA, the CDR3 is TGTGCCAGCACCCCAATGGCGGGGGGCTCTGGAAACACCATATATTTT.

The table lists this clone with a few counts. The V call is TRBV28, the J call TRBJ1-1; TRBD1 is a possible D gene (6 bases). Germline-derived CDR1 and CDR2 are MDHEN and SYDVKM. The V end was cut by 1 base, the J end by 1 base, with 10 bases between. The CDR3 has 15 residues. The CDR3 bases are TGTGCCAGCAGTTTATTGACAGGAGAGAACACTGAAGCTTTCTTT. Translated: CASSLLTGENTEAFF.

The gene calls are TRBV2 and TRBJ1-1; D perhaps matches TRBD1 (6 bases). CDR3 length: 14 amino acids. V was clipped by 3 bases and J by 4 bases, with 12 bases between them. Germline lookup yields CDR1 SNHLY and CDR2 FYNNEI. CDR3: CASSDQGLATEAFF. CDR3 coding DNA: TGTGCCAGCAGTGATCAGGGGCTCGCCACTGAAGCTTTCTTT.

The chain couples TRBV9 to TRBJ2-1; TRBD2 might be the D (5 bases). The CDR3 is 15 residues long. Germline CDR1 is SGDLS and CDR2 is YYNGEE. V lost 0 bases to trimming and J lost 3 bases, with 10 bases between them. The CDR3 DNA follows: TGTGCCAGCAGCGTAGCTCCCAGCGGCTACAATGAGCAGTTCTTC. Protein product: CASSVAPSGYNEQFF.

This rearrangement joins TRBV27 to TRBJ1-1; 9 nucleotides match TRBD1. CDR3 length: 15 amino acids. The V segment lost 6 bases and the J segment 0 bases; nucleotides outside the gene matches: 5. Looked up from germline, CDR1 is MNHEY and CDR2 is SMNVEV (reference sequence). The CDR3 DNA is TGTGCCAGCAGGGGACAGGGTCTCCTGAACACTGAAGCTTTCTTT. Amino acid sequence: CASRGQGLLNTEAFF.

This chain connects TRBV28 to TRBJ2-5; 8 bases agree with TRBD2. This CDR3 contains 15 residues. CDR1 and CDR2 from the germline V gene are MDHEN and SYDVKM. V dropped 4 bases and J dropped 0; count of bases not matched to a gene: 4. The CDR3 loop reads CASSSTTSDQETQYF. CDR3 DNA sequence: TGTGCCAGCAGTTCCACGACTAGCGACCAAGAGACCCAGTACTTC.

The chain employs TRBV19 and TRBJ1-5, with a possible D match to TRBD1 (5 bases). V lost 4 bases and J lost 4, with 14 bases in between. The germline gives CDR1 LNHDA, CDR2 SQIVND (reference sequence). This CDR3 is 15 amino acids long. CDR3 nucleotides: TGTGCCAGTAGTAGGACCGGGGGAGGAAATCAGCCCCAGCATTTT. It yields the protein CASSRTGGGNQPQHF.

This chain links TRBV4-1 with TRBJ1-3, with D hard to call. V was cut by 0 bases and J by 5 bases, with 5 bases left in between. The germline gives CDR1 MGHRA, CDR2 YSYEKL. The CDR3 sequence is 13 residues long. DNA for the CDR3: TGCGCCAGCAGCCAAGATCTTAGAAACACCATATATTTT. It is translated as CASSQDLRNTIYF.

The V gene is TRBV5-1, the J gene TRBJ2-3; 9 nucleotides agree with TRBD2. Germline loops: CDR1 SGHRS, CDR2 YFSETQ. The CDR3 contains 15 residues. The trim removed 4 bases at V and 1 base at J, leaving 4 bases unmatched. CDR3 sequence reads: CASSTASGGTDTQYF. The CDR3 nucleotides read TGCGCCAGCAGCACCGCTAGCGGGGGCACAGATACGCAGTATTTT.

The CDR3 spells CAISSGIDDEQFF. CDR3 bases: TGTGCCATCAGTAGCGGGATCGACGATGAGCAGTTCTTC. This chain connects TRBV10-3 to TRBJ2-1; TRBD2 agrees at 7 bases. This CDR3 contains 13 residues. CDR1 and CDR2 from the germline V gene are ENHRY and SYGVKD. V lost 5 bases and J lost 8; bases outside the gene matches: 6.

The rearrangement uses TRBV5-1 and TRBJ1-1; 9 nucleotides align to TRBD1. This CDR3 spans 15 amino acids. From germline, CDR1 is SGHRS and CDR2 YFSETQ. With V trimmed by 4 bases and J by 3 bases, 7 bases remained unmatched. The CDR3 sequence: CASSIQGAIYTEAFF. The CDR3 coding sequence is TGCGCCAGCAGCATACAGGGGGCTATCTACACTGAAGCTTTCTTT.

The V and J genes are TRBV28 and TRBJ1-2, with 12 bases matching TRBD1. CDR3 size: 15 residues. V was clipped by 4 bases and J by 8 bases; unmatched bases: 8. Germline V gene lookup returns CDR1 MDHEN and CDR2 SYDVKM. The CDR3 DNA sequence: TGTGCCAGCAGTTCGCGGGACAGGGGGCGCGGGGGCTACACCTTC. As protein: CASSSRDRGRGGYTF.

V and J are TRBV11-3 and TRBJ2-1; 8 bases align to TRBD2. The CDR3 spans 14 residues. With V trimmed by 5 bases and J by 7 bases, 7 bases remained unmatched. Per the germline V gene, CDR1 is SGHNT and CDR2 is YENEEA. The CDR3 protein is CASSRAGGLNEQFF. The CDR3 region has the DNA TGTGCCAGCAGCCGCGCGGGAGGACTAAATGAGCAGTTCTTC.

The sample holds one count of this clone. The genes are TRBV28 and TRBJ2-1; D may be TRBD1 (6 bases). From germline, CDR1 is MDHEN and CDR2 SYDVKM. V was clipped by 8 bases and J by 2 bases, with 19 bases between them. The CDR3 is made up of 16 amino acids. The CDR3 DNA sequence: TGTGCCAGCTGGGGTGGTGGGGGCCGAACCTACAATGAGCAGTTCTTC. Translation: CASWGGGGRTYNEQFF.

The genes are TRBV12-5 and TRBJ2-1; D remains unclear. V lost 5 bases to trimming and J lost 7 bases, with 12 bases between them. CDR1 is LGHNT, CDR2 FRNRAP, per germline. This CDR3 has 13 residues. The chain's CDR3 is CASGLPPSNEQFF. In nucleotides, the CDR3 is TGTGCTAGTGGTCTTCCCCCCTCGAATGAGCAGTTCTTC.

The V gene is TRBV15, the J gene TRBJ2-2; D may be TRBD2 (6 bases). CDR1 is LNHNV and CDR2 is YYDKDF in the germline V gene (reference sequence). The CDR3 covers 16 residues. V was pared by 2 bases and J by 4 bases, with 14 bases between. The CDR3 region has the DNA TGTGCCACCAGCAGAAGACTAGTGTCACTCACCGGGGAGCTGTTTTTT. Its protein product is CATSRRLVSLTGELFF. The full variable domain, its missing parts supplied by reference TRBV15 and TRBJ2-2, is DAMVIQNPRYQVTQFGKPVTLSCSQTLNHNVMYWYQQKSSQAPKLLFHYYDKDFNNEADTPDNFQSRRPNTSFCFLDIRSPGLGDTAMYLCATSRRLVSLTGELFFGEGSRLTVL.

The chain combines TRBV7-2 with TRBJ2-1; no definite D call. With 6 bases removed from V and 8 bases from J, the gap between germline ends came to 17 bases. Germline CDR1 SGHTA, CDR2 FQGNSA. The CDR3 contains 14 residues. CDR3 amino acids: CASRLRSMTDEQFF. CDR3 DNA sequence: TGTGCCAGCAGACTTCGGAGTATGACGGATGAGCAGTTCTTC.

The chain joins TRBV28 to TRBJ1-1; no clear D gene. Trimming stripped 5 bases from V and 4 bases from J, with 14 bases between. Germline V gives CDR1 MDHEN, CDR2 SYDVKM. The CDR3 covers 14 residues. The DNA for the CDR3 is TGTGCCAGCAGTCCGCCGGGATGGGTCACTGAAGCTTTCTTT. Its translation: CASSPPGWVTEAFF.